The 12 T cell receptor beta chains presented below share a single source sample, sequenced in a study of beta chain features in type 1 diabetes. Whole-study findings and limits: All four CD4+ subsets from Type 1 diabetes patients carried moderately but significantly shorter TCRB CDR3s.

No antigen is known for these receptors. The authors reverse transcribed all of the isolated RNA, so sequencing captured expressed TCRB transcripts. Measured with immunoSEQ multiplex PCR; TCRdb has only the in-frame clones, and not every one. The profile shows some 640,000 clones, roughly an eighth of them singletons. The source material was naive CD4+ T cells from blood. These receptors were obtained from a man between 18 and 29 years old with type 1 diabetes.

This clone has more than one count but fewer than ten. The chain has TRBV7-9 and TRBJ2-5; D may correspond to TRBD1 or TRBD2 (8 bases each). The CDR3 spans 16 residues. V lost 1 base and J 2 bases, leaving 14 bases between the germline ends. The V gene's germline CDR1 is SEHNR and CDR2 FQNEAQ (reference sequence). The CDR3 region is CASSLGQGTSQETQYF. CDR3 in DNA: TGTGCCAGCAGCTTAGGACAGGGGACTAGTCAAGAGACCCAGTACTTC.

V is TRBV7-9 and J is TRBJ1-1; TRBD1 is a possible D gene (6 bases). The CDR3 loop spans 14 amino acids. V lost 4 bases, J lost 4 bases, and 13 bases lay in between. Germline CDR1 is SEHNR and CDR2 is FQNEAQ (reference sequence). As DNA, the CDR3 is TGTGCCAGCAGCTCCCGGACAGAGGCCACTGAAGCTTTCTTT. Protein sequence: CASSSRTEATEAFF.

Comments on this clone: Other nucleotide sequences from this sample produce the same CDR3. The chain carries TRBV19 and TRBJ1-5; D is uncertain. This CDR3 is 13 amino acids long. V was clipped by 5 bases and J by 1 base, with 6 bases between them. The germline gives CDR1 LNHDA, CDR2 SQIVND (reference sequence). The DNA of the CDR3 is TGTGCCAGTAGTTGGGGAAGCAATCAGCCCCAGCATTTT. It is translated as CASSWGSNQPQHF.

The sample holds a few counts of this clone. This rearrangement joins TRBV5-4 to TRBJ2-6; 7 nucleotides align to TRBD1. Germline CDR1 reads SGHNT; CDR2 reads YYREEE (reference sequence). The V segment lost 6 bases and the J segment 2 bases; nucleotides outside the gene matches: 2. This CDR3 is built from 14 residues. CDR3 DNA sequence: TGTGCCAGCAAGGGGGCCACTGGGGCCAACGTCCTGACTTTC. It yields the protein CASKGATGANVLTF.

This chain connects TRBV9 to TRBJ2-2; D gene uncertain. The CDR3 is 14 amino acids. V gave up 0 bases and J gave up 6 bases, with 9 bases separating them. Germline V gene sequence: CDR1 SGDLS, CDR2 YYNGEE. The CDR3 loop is CASSVALIAGELFF. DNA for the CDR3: TGTGCCAGCAGCGTAGCCCTTATAGCCGGGGAGCTGTTTTTT.

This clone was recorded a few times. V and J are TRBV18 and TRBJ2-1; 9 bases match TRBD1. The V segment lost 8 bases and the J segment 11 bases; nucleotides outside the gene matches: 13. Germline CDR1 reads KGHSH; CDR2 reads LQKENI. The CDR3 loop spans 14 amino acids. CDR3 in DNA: TGTGCCAGCCTGCCGGGACAGGGCCGCGGACAGCAGTTCTTC. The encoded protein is CASLPGQGRGQQFF.

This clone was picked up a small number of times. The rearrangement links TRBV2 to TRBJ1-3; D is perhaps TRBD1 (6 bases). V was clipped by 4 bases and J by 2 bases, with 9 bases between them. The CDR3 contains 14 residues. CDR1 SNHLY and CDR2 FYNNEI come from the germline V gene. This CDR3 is CASSATGPGNTIYF. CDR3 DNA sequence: TGTGCCAGCAGTGCGACAGGACCTGGAAACACCATATATTTT.

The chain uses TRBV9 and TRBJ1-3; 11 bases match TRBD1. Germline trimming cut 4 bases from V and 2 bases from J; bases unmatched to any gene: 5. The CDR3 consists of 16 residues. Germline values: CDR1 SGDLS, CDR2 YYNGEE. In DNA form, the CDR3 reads TGTGCCAGCAGCATGCGGACAGGGGGCACTGGAAACACCATATATTTT. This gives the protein CASSMRTGGTGNTIYF.

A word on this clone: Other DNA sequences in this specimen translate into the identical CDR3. The CDR3 region is CASSLARPSTDTQYF. CDR3 nucleotide sequence: TGCGCCAGCAGCTTGGCCAGGCCTAGCACAGATACGCAGTATTTT. The rearrangement joins TRBV5-1 to TRBJ2-3; D gene ambiguous. CDR1 and CDR2 from the germline V gene are SGHRS and YFSETQ. The CDR3 has 15 amino acids. Deletions cut 0 bases from V and 0 bases from J, with 8 bases between.

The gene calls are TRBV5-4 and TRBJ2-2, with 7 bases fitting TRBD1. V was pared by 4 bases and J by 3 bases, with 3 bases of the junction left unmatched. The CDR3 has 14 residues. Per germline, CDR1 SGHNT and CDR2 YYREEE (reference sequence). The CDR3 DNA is TGTGCCAGCAGCCAGGACAGGTACACCGGGGAGCTGTTTTTT. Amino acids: CASSQDRYTGELFF.

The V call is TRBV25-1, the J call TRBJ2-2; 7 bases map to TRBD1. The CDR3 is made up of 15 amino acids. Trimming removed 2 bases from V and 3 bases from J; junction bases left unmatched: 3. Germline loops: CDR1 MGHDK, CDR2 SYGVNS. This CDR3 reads CASSEGQGDTGELFF. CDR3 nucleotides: TGTGCCAGCAGTGAAGGGCAGGGGGACACCGGGGAGCTGTTTTTT.

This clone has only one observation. The CDR3 DNA sequence: TGTGCCAGCAGTTTGGGCAGGGCGCGGATTAATGAAAAACTGTTTTTT. It yields the protein CASSLGRARINEKLFF. The chain couples TRBV27 to TRBJ1-4; tentative D call: TRBD1 (5 bases). This CDR3 is built from 16 residues. Trimming pared 3 bases from V and 4 bases from J, leaving 15 bases between. The germline gives CDR1 MNHEY, CDR2 SMNVEV (reference sequence).